Below are 27 T cell receptor beta chains sequenced from a single sample in a study of CXCR3-negative and CXCR3-positive naive CD8 T cells. Through 5' RACE with UMI labels, the TRB cDNA libraries were prepared. TCRdb reprocessed the 5' RACE reads and stores each CDR3 protein as one record, lacking DNA. Its clone listing holds approximately 6,100 distinct CDR3 sequences. Sequencing was performed on naive CXCR3- CD8+ T cells from blood. Documented subset: CD45RO-CCR7+CD27+CD95- naive CD8+ T cells lacking CXCR3 (TNR3-). These receptors all come from a human donor in good health. Some clones in this sample may be carry-over from other donors' samples.

This clonotype ranks as medium-sized in terms of frequency. The rearrangement uses TRBV7-9 and TRBJ1-1. This CDR3 contains 13 residues. Looked up from germline, CDR1 is SEHNR and CDR2 is FQNEAQ (reference sequence). The CDR3 loop is CASSLAGSAEAFF.

J is TRBJ2-5 and V is TRBV7-8; without DNA, the TCRdb call of TRBD1 cannot be checked. The germline CDR1 and CDR2 sequences are SGHVS and FQNEAQ. The CDR3 is 13 amino acids. CDR3 region: CASSRDIQETQYF.

The chain carries TRBV9 and TRBJ2-3. This CDR3 comprises 12 residues. CDR1 SGDLS and CDR2 YYNGEE come from the germline V gene. The CDR3 region is CASSVGTDTQYF.

By frequency, this clonotype registers medium-sized. The CDR3 is CSVTSGGAGELFF. V is TRBV29-1 and J is TRBJ2-2; TCRdb selects TRBD2, and the lack of DNA leaves this call unchecked. CDR3 length: 13 amino acids. Germline loops: CDR1 SQVTM, CDR2 ANQGSEA.

This clonotype ranks as medium-sized in terms of frequency. The chain employs TRBV12-5 and TRBJ1-2. The CDR3 consists of 13 residues. The V gene's germline CDR1 is LGHNT and CDR2 FRNRAP. The CDR3 spells CASGFIIEDGYTF.

The chain employs TRBV4-3 and TRBJ1-2; TCRdb picks TRBD1, but there is no DNA to check that call. This CDR3 has 15 residues. Germline V CDR1 and CDR2: LGHNA, YSLEER. The CDR3 is CASSQDKGTGLGYTF.

The rearrangement joins TRBV29-1 to TRBJ1-2. CDR1 is SQVTM, CDR2 ANQGSEA, per germline. The CDR3 covers 18 residues. The CDR3 loop reads CSVGGLGEGGSIGYGYTF.

The chain couples TRBV18 to TRBJ2-7. The CDR3 runs 15 residues. Germline V gene lookup returns CDR1 KGHSH and CDR2 LQKENI. This chain's CDR3 is CASSPFAREGYEQYF.

This clonotype is medium-sized (0.01 to 0.1%) by frequency. The chain carries TRBV20-1 and TRBJ1-2; TCRdb proposes TRBD1, but this gene call is untestable without DNA. Germline V gives CDR1 DFQATT, CDR2 SNEGSKA (reference sequence). The CDR3 totals 16 residues. This chain's CDR3 is CSASLQGATYPSGYTF.

In terms of frequency, this clonotype is medium-sized (0.01 to 0.1%). The chain carries TRBV6-6 and TRBJ2-7; the TCRdb D gene call, TRBD1, has no DNA to confirm it. Germline loops: CDR1 MNHNY, CDR2 SVGAGI (reference sequence). CDR3 length equals 13 residues. The CDR3 is CASTGQGLTEQYF.

The CDR3 sequence is CASSQNEGGRFGGYTF. The chain joins TRBV4-3 to TRBJ1-2; the TCRdb D gene call, TRBD1, has no DNA to confirm it. Germline CDR1 is LGHNA and CDR2 is YSLEER. The CDR3 runs 16 residues.

V usage is TRBV9 and J usage is TRBJ1-2. The V gene's germline CDR1 is SGDLS and CDR2 YYNGEE. This CDR3 is 12 amino acids long. CDR3 residues: CASSARAGGYTF.

The chain combines TRBV3-1 with TRBJ2-5; lacking DNA, the TRBD2 call made by TCRdb goes unchecked. Germline loops: CDR1 LGHDT, CDR2 YNNKEL (reference sequence). There are 15 residues in the CDR3. The CDR3 region is CASSQDGLARETQYF.

This clonotype is called medium-sized based on its frequency. This chain uses TRBV6-5 with TRBJ1-1; TCRdb's D call, TRBD1, is unchecked because there is no DNA. The CDR3 runs 15 residues. The V gene's germline CDR1 is MNHEY and CDR2 SVGAGI. The CDR3 loop reads CASRGKGRANTEAFF.

The chain has TRBV20-1 and TRBJ2-7; TCRdb names TRBD2, which stays unverified in the absence of DNA. CDR1 and CDR2 from the germline V gene are DFQATT and SNEGSKA (reference sequence). The CDR3 covers 18 residues. The CDR3 here is CSARGIFVRTAGSYEQYF.

This chain connects TRBV25-1 to TRBJ1-1. From germline, CDR1 is MGHDK and CDR2 SYGVNS. The CDR3 is made up of 18 amino acids. Here the CDR3 reads CASSEFEVRYSPNTEAFF.

This chain connects TRBV11-1 to TRBJ1-4; TCRdb's assignment of TRBD1 cannot be checked, as there is no DNA. The CDR3 consists of 16 residues. Germline V gene sequence: CDR1 SGHAT, CDR2 FQDESV (reference sequence). CDR3 amino acids: CASSFFDGAANEKLFF.

The V call is TRBV4-1, the J call TRBJ2-5; with no DNA, the TCRdb D assignment of TRBD1 cannot be verified. Per germline, CDR1 MGHRA and CDR2 YSYEKL. This CDR3 has 13 amino acids. The CDR3 sequence: CASSTGVQETQYF.

V is TRBV13 and J is TRBJ2-5; TCRdb gives TRBD2 as the D gene, but with no DNA this cannot be confirmed. The CDR3 has 15 amino acids. Germline-derived CDR1 and CDR2 are PRHDT and FYEKMQ (reference sequence). The CDR3 reads CASSGRGLADETQYF.

V is TRBV14 and J is TRBJ1-2. The length of the CDR3 is 14 residues. Germline-derived CDR1 and CDR2 are SGHDN and FVKESK. The CDR3 protein is CASSQVTASYGYTF.

This clonotype counts as medium-sized (0.01 to 0.1%) by frequency. The CDR3 loop reads CSARGGSLSGNTIYF. The chain combines TRBV20-1 with TRBJ1-3. Germline V lookup: CDR1 DFQATT, CDR2 SNEGSKA (reference sequence). CDR3 length: 15 residues.

The chain combines TRBV12-5 with TRBJ2-3; TCRdb's assignment of TRBD2 cannot be checked, as there is no DNA. This CDR3 contains 15 residues. Germline V gene lookup returns CDR1 LGHNT and CDR2 FRNRAP. The CDR3 region is CASAAPSGYTDTQYF.

The chain links TRBV5-1 to TRBJ1-1; TCRdb's D gene call, TRBD1, goes unchecked for lack of DNA. This CDR3 is 15 amino acids long. Germline CDR1 SGHRS, CDR2 YFSETQ. Here the CDR3 reads CASSPGERDNTEAFF.

The chain has TRBV7-9 and TRBJ1-2; without DNA, the TCRdb call of TRBD1 cannot be checked. Germline V gene lookup returns CDR1 SEHNR and CDR2 FQNEAQ (reference sequence). The CDR3 is made up of 15 amino acids. CDR3 loop: CASSQAGDQGNGYTF.

According to its frequency, this clonotype is medium-sized. The genes are TRBV20-1 and TRBJ2-7; TCRdb lists TRBD1, though no DNA is available to test this call. CDR3 length equals 14 residues. Germline V gene data show CDR1 as DFQATT and CDR2 as SNEGSKA (reference sequence). The CDR3 protein is CSATIGGGAYEQYF.

According to its frequency, this clonotype is medium-sized. The chain joins TRBV20-1 to TRBJ1-1. The CDR3 is 11 residues long. The germline V gene has CDR1 DFQATT and CDR2 SNEGSKA (reference sequence). The CDR3: CSAILLPEAFF.

The V and J genes are TRBV7-2 and TRBJ2-3; TCRdb calls TRBD2, which cannot be checked without DNA. The CDR3 totals 18 residues. Germline loops: CDR1 SGHTA, CDR2 FQGNSA. CDR3 residues: CASSLAPARTSGIGTQYF.